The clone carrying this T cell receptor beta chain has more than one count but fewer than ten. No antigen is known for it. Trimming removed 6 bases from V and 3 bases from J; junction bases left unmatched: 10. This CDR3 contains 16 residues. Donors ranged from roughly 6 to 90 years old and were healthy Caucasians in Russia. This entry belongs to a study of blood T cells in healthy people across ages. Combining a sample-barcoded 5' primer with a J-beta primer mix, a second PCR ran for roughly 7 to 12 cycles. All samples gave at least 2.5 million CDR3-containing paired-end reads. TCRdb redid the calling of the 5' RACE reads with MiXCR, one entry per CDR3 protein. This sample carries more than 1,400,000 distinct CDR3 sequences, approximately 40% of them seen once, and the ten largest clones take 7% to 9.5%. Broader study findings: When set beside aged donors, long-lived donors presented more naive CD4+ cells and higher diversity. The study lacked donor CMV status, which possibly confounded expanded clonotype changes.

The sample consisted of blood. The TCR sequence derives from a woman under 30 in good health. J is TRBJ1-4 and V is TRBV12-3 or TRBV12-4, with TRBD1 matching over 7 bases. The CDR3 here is CASRGTAYGSNEKLFF. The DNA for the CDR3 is TGTGCCAGCAGGGGGACAGCCTACGGATCTAATGAAAAACTGTTTTTT.